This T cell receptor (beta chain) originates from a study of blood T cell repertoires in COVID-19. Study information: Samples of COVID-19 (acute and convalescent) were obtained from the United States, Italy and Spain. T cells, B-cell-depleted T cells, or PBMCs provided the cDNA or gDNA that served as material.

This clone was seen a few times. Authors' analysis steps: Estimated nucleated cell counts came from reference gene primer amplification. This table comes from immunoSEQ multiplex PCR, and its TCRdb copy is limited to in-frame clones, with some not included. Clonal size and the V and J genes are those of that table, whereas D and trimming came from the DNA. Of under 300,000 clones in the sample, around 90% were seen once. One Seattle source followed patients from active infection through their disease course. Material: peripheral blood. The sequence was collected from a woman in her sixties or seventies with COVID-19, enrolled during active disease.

Here the CDR3 DNA reads TGTGCCTGGGTATTCGGGGTTGAAGCTTTCTTT. This sequence encodes CAWVFGVEAFF. V usage is TRBV30 and J usage is TRBJ1-1; no firm D call. Per germline, CDR1 GTSNPN and CDR2 SVGIG (reference sequence). The CDR3 runs 11 residues. Deletions cut 5 bases from V and 7 bases from J, with 11 bases between. Drawing the rest from reference TRBV30 and TRBJ1-1, the complete variable domain is SQTIHQWPATLVQPVGSPLSLECTVEGTSNPNLYWYRQAAGRGLQLLFYSVGIGQISSEVPQNLSASRPQDRQFILSSKKLLLSDSGFYLCAWVFGVEAFFGQGTRLTVV.